In its sample, the clone carrying this T cell receptor beta chain was seen many times. No patient received treatment before thyroid surgery. These data originate in a study of metastatic and nonmetastatic thyroid tumors. TCRdb re-analyzed the PCR reads through MiXCR. The data contain around 26,000 clones, about 20% of them singletons. CDR3 size: 14 residues. Unmatched junction bases numbered 4, after V lost 0 bases and J lost 5 bases. Germline CDR1 LNHNV, CDR2 YYDKDF (reference sequence). The chain recombines TRBV15 with TRBJ2-7, with 7 bases matching TRBD2. Sequenced input: adjacent normal tissue. The TCR originated in a female donor with papillary thyroid cancer or a benign thyroid nodule (not recorded which). Some clones in this sample may be carry-over from other donors' samples. CDR3: CATSRERGGNEQYF. The CDR3 DNA reads TGTGCCACCAGCAGAGAGCGGGGAGGGAACGAGCAGTACTTC.